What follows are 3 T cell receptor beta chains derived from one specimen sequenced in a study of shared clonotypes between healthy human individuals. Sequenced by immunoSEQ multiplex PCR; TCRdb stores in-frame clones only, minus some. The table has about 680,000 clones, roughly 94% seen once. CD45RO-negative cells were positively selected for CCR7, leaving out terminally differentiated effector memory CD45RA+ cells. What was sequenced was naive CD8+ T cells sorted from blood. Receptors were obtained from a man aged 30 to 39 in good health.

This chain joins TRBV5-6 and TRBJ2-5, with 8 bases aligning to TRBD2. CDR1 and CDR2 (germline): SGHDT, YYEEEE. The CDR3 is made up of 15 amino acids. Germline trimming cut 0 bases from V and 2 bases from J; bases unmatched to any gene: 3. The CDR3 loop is CASSLASGRQETQYF. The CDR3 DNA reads TGTGCCAGCAGCTTGGCTAGCGGGCGTCAAGAGACCCAGTACTTC. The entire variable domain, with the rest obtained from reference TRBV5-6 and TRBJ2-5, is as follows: DAGVTQSPTHLIKTRGQQVTLRCSPKSGHDTVSWYQQALGQGPQFIFQYYEEEERQRGNFPDRFSGHQFPNYSSELNVNALLLGDSALYLCASSLASGRQETQYFGPGTRLLVL.

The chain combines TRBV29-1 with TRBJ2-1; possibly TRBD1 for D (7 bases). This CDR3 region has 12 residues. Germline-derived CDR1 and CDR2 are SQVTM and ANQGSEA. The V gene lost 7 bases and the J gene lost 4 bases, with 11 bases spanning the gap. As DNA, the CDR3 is TGCAGCGCGGCGGGACAGTACAATGAGCAGTTCTTC. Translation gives CSAAGQYNEQFF.

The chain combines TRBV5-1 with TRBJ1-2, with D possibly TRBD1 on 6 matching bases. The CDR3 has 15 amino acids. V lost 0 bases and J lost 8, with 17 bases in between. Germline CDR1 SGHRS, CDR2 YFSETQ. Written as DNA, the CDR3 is TGCGCCAGCAGCTTGGGAACAGGGCCACCCCAAGGCTACACCTTC. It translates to CASSLGTGPPQGYTF.